The clone carrying this T cell receptor (beta chain) has more than one count but fewer than ten. Its specificity is not known. The data were obtained in a study of response to subunit inactivated influenza vaccine. Broader study findings: Each seasonal flu vaccination may recruit only limited new T cells, authors suggested.

Each CDR3 protein is one row after TCRdb ran MiXCR on the RT-PCR reads. The table records around 490,000 distinct CDR3 sequences, 7.6% of them present only once. This CDR3 region has 15 residues. The V gene lost 1 base and the J gene lost 2 bases, with 9 bases spanning the gap. From germline, CDR1 is SGHVS and CDR2 FQNEAQ. The chain uses TRBV7-8 and TRBJ2-1; D is possibly TRBD2 (6 bases). The TCR originated in a man aged 50-75 years who received an inactivated influenza vaccine. The sample was PBMCs from blood, taken less than 30 months after vaccination. The DNA of the CDR3 is TGTGCCAGCAGCTTAGGGAGGGTTACCTACAATGAGCAGTTCTTC. This gives the protein CASSLGRVTYNEQFF.